These T cell receptor beta chains were read from a single sample in a study of blood T cell repertoires in COVID-19. Data came from immunoSEQ multiplex PCR; TCRdb stores just in-frame clones and leaves some out. The sample yields approximately 71,000 clones, around nine tenths seen once. The sequenced sample consisted of peripheral blood. The source is a woman aged 18-29 years with acute or convalescent COVID-19. Each CDR3 is given with its conserved first and last residue. A D gene is named only where the DNA matches it firmly. Clone size is not always given. Where it is, it says once, few, many or a class for expanded clones.

V	size	D	CDR3
TRBV5-1	NA	TRBD2	CASSLTPVGGSSYEQYF
TRBV2	NA	NA	CASSDPHRYNEQFF
TRBV7-8	NA	TRBD1	CASSRDRSYGYTF
TRBV28	NA	TRBD1	CASTNTGDGYGYTF
TRBV12-3/TRBV12-4	NA	NA	CASSFGLSYEQYF
TRBV7-7	NA	NA	CASSPNRAGNQETQYF
TRBV4-1	NA	NA	CASSQATGSRNTIYF
TRBV29-1	NA	TRBD1	CSVAKDRNSYEQYF
TRBV9	NA	TRBD1	CASSVSGGNTEAFF
TRBV7-9	NA	TRBD1	CASSLGQGSSYNSPLHF
TRBV6-1	NA	NA	CASSERGSRTGELFF
TRBV30	NA	TRBD1	CAWSVADRRNSPLHF
TRBV18	NA	NA	CASSPLSGTSTDTQYF
TRBV2	NA	TRBD1	CASSLWDRENIQYF
TRBV2	NA	NA	CASRDLAASTDTQYF
TRBV7-8	NA	TRBD2	CASSSGLAGEQETQYF
TRBV18	NA	NA	CASSTGQGPDTQYF
TRBV5-5	NA	TRBD1	CASSLLQRQGLGELFF
TRBV7-2	once	TRBD1	CASSLQLYRTGGNEGGYTF
TRBV25-1	NA	NA	CASSEGTIVEREQYF
TRBV6-5	NA	TRBD1	CASSKRTGDNSPLHF
TRBV29-1	NA	TRBD2	CSVEDVASGTAQYF
TRBV2	NA	NA	CASSEAGLSNQPQHF
TRBV3-1/TRBV3-2	NA	NA	CASSAALGGGANEKLFF
TRBV12-3/TRBV12-4	NA	NA	CASSPSQGYGYTF
TRBV5-1	NA	TRBD2	CASSGPSGSSEQYF
TRBV5-5	NA	NA	CASSLDMNTEAFF
TRBV19	NA	TRBD1	CASRAGTVIEMNTEAFF